This paragraph covers one T cell receptor (beta chain) sequence. This CDR3 region has 14 residues. Trimming removed 4 bases from V and 2 bases from J, with 10 bases in between. Germline CDR1 reads MNHNY; CDR2 reads SVGAGI (reference sequence). Method: immunoSEQ multiplex PCR; TCRdb's copy keeps in-frame clones and lacks some. The table shows roughly 62,000 clones, with about 95% occurring only once. These data come from a study of technical replicates of blood from several donors. The chain recombines TRBV6-6 with TRBJ2-3; D may be TRBD2 (5 bases). The clonotype originates from a human donor in good health. Some clones in this sample may be carry-over from other donors' samples. Sequencing was done on a sample of PBMCs. The CDR3 reads CASSFDYTTDTQYF. In nucleotides, the CDR3 is TGTGCCAGCAGTTTTGACTATACCACAGATACGCAGTATTTT.